A selection of T cell receptor beta chains follows, all from one sample in a study of T cells after yellow fever vaccination. From the 5' RACE reads, TCRdb called clonotypes with MiXCR, one entry per CDR3 protein. The sample shows 450,000 to 600,000 distinct CDR3 sequences, about 17% of them seen only once. The sample here was PBMCs, taken 5 days after the first yellow fever vaccination. The receptors derive from a man in his late teens or twenties who received the YFV17D yellow fever vaccine. The CDR3 runs from the conserved cysteine through the conserved F or W. Each record gives: D gene, clone size, J gene, V gene, CDR3 DNA, CDR3 protein. D genes are given only for firm matches. Size is omitted from some rows. Given values are once, few, many or a class for expanded clones.

NA many TRBJ2-5 TRBV24-1 TGTGCCACCAGTGATTACCAAGAGACCCAGTACTTC CATSDYQETQYF
TRBD2 few TRBJ2-2 TRBV6-1 TGTGCCAGCAGTGGCCCAGCGGGGGGGAACACCGGGGAGCTGTTTTTT CASSGPAGGNTGELFF
TRBD1 few TRBJ1-6 TRBV5-1 TGCGCCAGCCGCCTCGATCCAGGGGGCTATAATTCACCCCTCCACTTT CASRLDPGGYNSPLHF
TRBD2 NA TRBJ2-3 TRBV6-5 TGTGCCAGCAGTTATAGCGGGGGGGCCCAAGATACGCAGTATTTT CASSYSGGAQDTQYF
NA NA TRBJ1-1 TRBV20-1 TGCAGTGCCCAGGTGCCCGGTGGCACTGAAGCTTTCTTT CSAQVPGGTEAFF
TRBD2 NA TRBJ2-1 TRBV9 TGTGCCAGCAGCCCCACTAGCGGGGGGGCAGCCAATGAGCAGTTCTTC CASSPTSGGAANEQFF
NA NA TRBJ2-3 TRBV6-5 TGTGCCAGCAGTTACGATAGCGGAAGCACAGATACGCAGTATTTT CASSYDSGSTDTQYF
NA few TRBJ1-6 TRBV4-1 TGCGCCAGCAGCCAAGACACCCCGTACACCTATAATTCACCCCTCCACTTT CASSQDTPYTYNSPLHF
NA few TRBJ2-1 TRBV19 TGTGCCAGTAGTATTCTCCCCGGCAGAGAGCAGTTCTTC CASSILPGREQFF
TRBD1 few TRBJ2-5 TRBV7-2 TGTGCCAGCGGAGAGGGACAGTTGAGGGAGACCCAGTACTTC CASGEGQLRETQYF
NA NA TRBJ2-5 TRBV11-1 TGTGCCAGCAGCCCATACCCTCTTAGAGAAGAGACCCAGTACTTC CASSPYPLREETQYF
TRBD1 NA TRBJ1-2 TRBV27 TGTGCCAGCAGTCCCCCGACAGGGGGAGGCTACACCTTC CASSPPTGGGYTF
TRBD2 NA TRBJ2-3 TRBV5-1 TGCGCCAGCAGCTTGGGCCTAGCGGGGGTGCACACAGATACGCAGTATTTT CASSLGLAGVHTDTQYF
TRBD1 few TRBJ2-5 TRBV10-3 TGTGCCATCAGTGGCACCGGGACAGGCCAAGAGACCCAGTACTTC CAISGTGTGQETQYF
NA NA TRBJ1-4 TRBV5-1 TGCGCCAGCAGCTTGCAAAGGGTGGAAAATGAAAAACTGTTTTTT CASSLQRVENEKLFF
TRBD1 few TRBJ1-1 TRBV7-3 TGTGCCAGCAGCCCTGGGACAGGACCGGGCACTGAAGCTTTCTTT CASSPGTGPGTEAFF
TRBD2 NA TRBJ2-5 TRBV11-2 TGTGCCAGCAGCCCTAGCCACCCCTCTAGCGGGGAACCTCAAGAGACCCAGTACTTC CASSPSHPSSGEPQETQYF
TRBD1 NA TRBJ2-4 TRBV12-3/TRBV12-4 TGTACCTTCAGTTTCCCGGGAGCAGGGGGCGCTACCAAAAACATTCAGTACTTC CTFSFPGAGGATKNIQYF
NA few TRBJ2-2 TRBV6-5 TGTGCCAGCAGCCGCCCCGGGGAGCTGTTTTTT CASSRPGELFF
NA NA TRBJ2-3 TRBV19 TGTGCCAGTAGTATTAAGCAGGGTCCCTCCCTCACAGATACGCAGTATTTT CASSIKQGPSLTDTQYF
TRBD1 NA TRBJ2-4 TRBV5-6 TGTGCCAGCAGCTGGTCCGCGACAGGGAGCCGGAACATTCAGTACTTC CASSWSATGSRNIQYF
NA NA TRBJ2-5 TRBV12-3/TRBV12-4 TGTGCCAGCAGTTTAGCGGCGGCTTTCCAAGAGACCCAGTACTTC CASSLAAAFQETQYF
NA many TRBJ2-3 TRBV14 TGTGCCAGCAGCCGGCAGGGTACAGATACGCAGTATTTT CASSRQGTDTQYF
TRBD1 few TRBJ2-2 TRBV6-1 TGTGCCAGTCGGAAGGGGGCGAGGACCGGGGAGCTGTTTTTT CASRKGARTGELFF
TRBD2 many TRBJ2-1 TRBV5-1 TGCGCCAGCAGCTTGAGTCTAGCGGGGGGAGGTGAGCAGTTCTTC CASSLSLAGGGEQFF
NA NA TRBJ1-3 TRBV6-6 TGTGCCGGAGGCACAGGCTCTGGAAACACCATATATTTT CAGGTGSGNTIYF
TRBD2 NA TRBJ2-1 TRBV10-3 TGTGCCATCAGTAACCTTCGCGGGGGGGCGAATGAGCAGTTCTTC CAISNLRGGANEQFF
NA few TRBJ2-4 TRBV29-1 TGCAGCGTGGAGAGGGGGAAAAACATTCAGTACTTC CSVERGKNIQYF
NA NA TRBJ2-1 TRBV28 TGTGCCAGCACCGTTGGGGGGGCGCGTAATGAGCAGTTCTTC CASTVGGARNEQFF
NA NA TRBJ2-6 TRBV6-2/TRBV6-3 TGTGCCAGCAGTTACTCGATGGTCTCTGGGGCCAACGTCCTGACTTTC CASSYSMVSGANVLTF
NA few TRBJ1-6 TRBV2 TGTGCCAACGGACCCAGGTCGTCTACACCCCTCCACTTT CANGPRSSTPLHF
NA few TRBJ2-7 TRBV7-9 TGTGCCAGCAGCCTAGGGGCAGGCGATACCTACGAGCAGTACTTC CASSLGAGDTYEQYF
TRBD1 NA TRBJ2-2 TRBV18 TGTGCCAGCTCACCAACCCCTTCGTTAGGGGGCATCACCGGGGAGCTGTTTTTT CASSPTPSLGGITGELFF
NA NA TRBJ2-7 TRBV5-1 TGCGCCAGCAGCTTAGGAGACAGCCTCTCCTACGAGCAGTACTTC CASSLGDSLSYEQYF
NA NA TRBJ1-1 TRBV9 TGTGCCAGCAGCGTAGAGGGGGGTAGAGGCACTGAAGCTTTCTTT CASSVEGGRGTEAFF
NA NA TRBJ1-1 TRBV9 TGTGCCAGCAGCCCCCACTCACAGCCTGAAGCTTTCTTT CASSPHSQPEAFF
NA NA TRBJ2-2 TRBV6-1 TGTGCCAGCAACCTCCCGGGACACCAACTACCTAACACCGGGGAGCTGTTTTTT CASNLPGHQLPNTGELFF
TRBD2 few TRBJ2-3 TRBV7-9 TGTGCCAGCAGCGTTAGCGGGGGGGCCCGTACGCAGTATTTT CASSVSGGARTQYF
NA few TRBJ2-6 TRBV19 TGTGCCAGTAGTATATCCCTCTCTGGGGCCAACGTCCTGACTTTC CASSISLSGANVLTF
NA few TRBJ2-5 TRBV5-4 TGTGCCAGCAGCTTGCACAAACCGGGTCCCCCTCAGGAGACCCAGTACTTC CASSLHKPGPPQETQYF
NA NA TRBJ1-1 TRBV6-1 TGTGCCAGCAAAGTCGGGGACACTGAAGCTTTCTTT CASKVGDTEAFF
TRBD2 NA TRBJ2-3 TRBV7-3 TGTGCCAGCAGCTTAGCCGGGGGGGCCCCAGATACGCAGTATTTT CASSLAGGAPDTQYF
TRBD2 NA TRBJ2-1 TRBV28 TGTGCCACGACTAGCGGGGGGTTTAATGAGCAGTTCTTC CATTSGGFNEQFF
NA NA TRBJ2-2 TRBV3-1 TGTGCCAGCAGCCAGGGTCCTCGCGCCGGGGAGCTGTTTTTT CASSQGPRAGELFF
NA many TRBJ2-3 TRBV10-1 TGCGCCAGCAGTGAGTCGAGGGTTCCTCCAGATACGCAGTATTTT CASSESRVPPDTQYF
TRBD1 few TRBJ1-5 TRBV20-1 TGCAGTGCCGGGAGTTGGGACAGGGGTAGCAATCAGCCCCAGCATTTT CSAGSWDRGSNQPQHF
TRBD2 NA TRBJ2-7 TRBV20-1 TGCAGTGCTAGCGGGGGGGAGTCAATCTACGAGCAGTACTTC CSASGGESIYEQYF